This T cell receptor beta chain is drawn from a study of patients and donors after allogeneic stem cell transplantation. TCRdb analysed the RT-PCR reads with MiXCR anew, one entry per CDR3 protein. The profile covers about 960,000 distinct CDR3 sequences, with about a sixth appearing a single time and under 6.5% taken by the ten largest. This CDR3 region has 16 residues. Germline V CDR1 and CDR2: MNHEY, SMNVEV (reference sequence). V dropped 5 bases and J dropped 3 bases, with 17 bases sitting between them. The sequence derives from a human donor who was either an allogeneic HSCT recipient or a stem cell or donor lymphocyte infusion donor (not recorded which). It is not recorded whose cells these are; they may come from a transplant donor. This chain connects TRBV27 to TRBJ2-4; D is possibly TRBD2 (6 bases). Sample: blood, either unsorted or a sorted T cell fraction (not recorded which). The CDR3 nucleotides read TGTGCCAGCAGTCGGAAACCGGCGGGGAACAAAAACATTCAGTACTTC. Amino acids: CASSRKPAGNKNIQYF.